This T cell receptor (beta chain) came from a study of cytomegalovirus exposure and HLA in healthy donors. Study-wide context: T cells numbering some 170 million yielded some 110 million unique TCR beta sequences in an earlier analysis.

General study findings and limits: Researchers left out some V segments, among them TRBV6-2 and TRBV6-3, as indistinguishable. TCR beta V- and J-gene trimming, according to a later analysis, was linked to a missense DCLRE1C variant.

The CDR3 is 20 amino acids. Both 60 Vbeta primers and 13 Jbeta primers went into the PCR. TCRdb keeps only in-frame clones here, not all; method: immunoSEQ multiplex PCR. The sample includes 95,000 to 150,000 clones, around 80% of them seen just once. As to this clone: Its cognate antigen is unknown.

This chain joins TRBV21-1 and TRBJ1-5; TRBD1 is the table's D call, not checked against the DNA. TRBV21-1 is a pseudogene segment. Sample: PBMCs. The TCR comes from a woman between 18 and 29 years old in good health and CMV-seronegative. The DNA for the CDR3 is TGTGCCAGCAGCAAAAAGCCACCGGGACAGGAAACATATAGCAATCAGCCCCAGCATTTT. It codes for CASSKKPPGQETYSNQPQHF.